This TCR beta chain emerged from a study of T cells in Graves' hyperthyroidism and ophthalmopathy. This CDR3 is built from 14 residues. Germline assignment: CDR1 SGHRS and CDR2 YFSETQ. Trimming shortened V by 3 bases and J by 2 bases, and 12 bases separated the two germline ends. Points from the study as a whole: Ophthalmopathy and stable hyperthyroidism were separated by a 13 V-J model.

This clonotype was detected many times. Its antigen is unknown. RNA transcripts yielded amplified TCR beta CDR3 regions. HTBI primers were the set used in a first-round RT-PCR of the TCR CDR3. Each CDR3 protein is one row after TCRdb ran MiXCR on the multiplex PCR reads. Found here are under 250,000 distinct CDR3 sequences, about 24% of them singletons; the top ten hold 30% to 40%. The diagnoses drew upon clinical symptoms, serum thyroxine and TRAb, thyroid ultrasound and orbital computed tomography. V is TRBV5-1 and J is TRBJ2-7; D not resolved. The sequenced material came from blood. The sequence came from a woman aged 40 to 50 with Graves' ophthalmopathy. In nucleotides, the CDR3 is TGCGCCAGCAGCTATCAGAGAGATGCCTACGAGCAGTACTTC. Amino acid sequence: CASSYQRDAYEQYF.